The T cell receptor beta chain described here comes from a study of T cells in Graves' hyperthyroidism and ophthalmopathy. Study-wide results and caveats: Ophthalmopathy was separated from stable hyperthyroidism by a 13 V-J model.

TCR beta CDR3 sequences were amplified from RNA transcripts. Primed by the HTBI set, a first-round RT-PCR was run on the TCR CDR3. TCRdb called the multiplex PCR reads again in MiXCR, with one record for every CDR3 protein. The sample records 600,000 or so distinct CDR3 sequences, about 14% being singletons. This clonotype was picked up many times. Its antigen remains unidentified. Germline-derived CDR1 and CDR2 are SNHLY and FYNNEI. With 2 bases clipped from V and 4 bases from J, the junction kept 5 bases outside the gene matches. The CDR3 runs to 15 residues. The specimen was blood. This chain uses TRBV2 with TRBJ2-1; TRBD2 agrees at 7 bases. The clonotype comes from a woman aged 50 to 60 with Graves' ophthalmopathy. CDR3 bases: TGTGCCAGCAGTGAATTTGCTAGCGGATACAATGAGCAGTTCTTC. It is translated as CASSEFASGYNEQFF.